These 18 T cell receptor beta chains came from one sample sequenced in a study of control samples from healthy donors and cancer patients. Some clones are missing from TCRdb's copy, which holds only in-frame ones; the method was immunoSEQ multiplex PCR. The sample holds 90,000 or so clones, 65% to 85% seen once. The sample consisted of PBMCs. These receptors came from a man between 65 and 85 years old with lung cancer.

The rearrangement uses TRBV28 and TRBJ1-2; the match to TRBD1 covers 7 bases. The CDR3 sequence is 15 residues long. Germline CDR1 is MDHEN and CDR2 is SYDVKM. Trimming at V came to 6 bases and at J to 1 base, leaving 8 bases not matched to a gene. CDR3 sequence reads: CASRPTGTDNYGYTF. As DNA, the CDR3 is TGTGCCAGCAGACCCACCGGGACAGATAACTATGGCTACACCTTC.

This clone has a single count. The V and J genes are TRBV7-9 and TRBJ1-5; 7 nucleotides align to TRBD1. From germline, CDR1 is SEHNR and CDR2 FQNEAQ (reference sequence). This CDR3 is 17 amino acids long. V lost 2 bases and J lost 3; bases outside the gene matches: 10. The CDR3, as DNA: TGTGCCAGCAGCTTACACAAAACTGACAGGGACAATCAGCCCCAGCATTTT. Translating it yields CASSLHKTDRDNQPQHF.

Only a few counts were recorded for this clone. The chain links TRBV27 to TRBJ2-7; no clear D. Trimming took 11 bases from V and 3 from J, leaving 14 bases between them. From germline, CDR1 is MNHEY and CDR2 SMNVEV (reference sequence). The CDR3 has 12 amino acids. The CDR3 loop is CADGRKDYEQYF. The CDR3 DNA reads TGTGCCGACGGTCGCAAGGACTACGAGCAGTACTTC.

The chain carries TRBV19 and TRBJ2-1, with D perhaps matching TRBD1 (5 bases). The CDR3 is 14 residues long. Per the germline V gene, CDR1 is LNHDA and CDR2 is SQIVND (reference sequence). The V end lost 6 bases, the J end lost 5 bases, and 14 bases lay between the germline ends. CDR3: CASSRDRYHNEQFF. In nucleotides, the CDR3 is TGTGCCAGTAGCCGCGACAGATACCACAATGAGCAGTTCTTC.

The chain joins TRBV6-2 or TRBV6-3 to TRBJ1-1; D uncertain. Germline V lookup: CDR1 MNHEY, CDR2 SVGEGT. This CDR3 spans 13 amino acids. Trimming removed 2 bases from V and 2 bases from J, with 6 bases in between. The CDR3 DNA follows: TGTGCCAGCAGTTACACAGACAACACTGAAGCTTTCTTT. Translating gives CASSYTDNTEAFF.

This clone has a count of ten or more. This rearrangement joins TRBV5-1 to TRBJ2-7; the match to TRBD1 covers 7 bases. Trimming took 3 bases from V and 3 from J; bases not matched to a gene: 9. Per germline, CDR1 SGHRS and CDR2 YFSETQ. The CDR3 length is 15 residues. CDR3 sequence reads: CASSSSTGTIYEQYF. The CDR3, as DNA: TGCGCCAGCAGCTCCTCGACAGGGACGATCTACGAGCAGTACTTC.

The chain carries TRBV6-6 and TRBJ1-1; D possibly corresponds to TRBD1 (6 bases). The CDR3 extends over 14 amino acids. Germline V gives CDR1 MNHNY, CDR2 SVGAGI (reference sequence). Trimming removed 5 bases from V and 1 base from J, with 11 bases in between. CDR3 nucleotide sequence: TGTGCCAGCAGTACACAGGACAGGAACACTGAAGCTTTCTTT. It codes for CASSTQDRNTEAFF.

The CDR3 DNA sequence: TGTGCCAGCAGTACCCGTCCGGGACACATCTACGAGCAGTACTTC. Translated, it gives CASSTRPGHIYEQYF. This chain joins TRBV6-5 and TRBJ2-7, with a tentative D call TRBD1 (6 bases). Trimming left V 5 bases short and J 3 bases short, with 17 bases between. CDR1 and CDR2 from the germline V gene are MNHEY and SVGAGI. The CDR3 has 15 residues.

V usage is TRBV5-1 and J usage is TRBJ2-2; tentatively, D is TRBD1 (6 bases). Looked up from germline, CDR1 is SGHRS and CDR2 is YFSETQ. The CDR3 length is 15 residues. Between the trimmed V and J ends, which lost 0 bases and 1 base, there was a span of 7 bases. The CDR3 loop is CASSLVTGNTGELFF. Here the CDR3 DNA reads TGCGCCAGCAGCTTGGTGACAGGGAACACCGGGGAGCTGTTTTTT.

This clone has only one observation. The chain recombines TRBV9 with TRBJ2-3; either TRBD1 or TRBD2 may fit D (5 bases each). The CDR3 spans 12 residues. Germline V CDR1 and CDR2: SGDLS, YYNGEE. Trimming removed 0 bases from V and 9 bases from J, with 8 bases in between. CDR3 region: CASSVGWDTQYF. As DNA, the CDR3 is TGTGCCAGCAGCGTAGGATGGGACACGCAGTATTTT.

CDR3 DNA sequence: TGTGCCAGTAGTCAGATGGGACCGGGCACTGAAGCTTTCTTT. It is translated as CASSQMGPGTEAFF. The chain links TRBV19 to TRBJ1-1; TRBD1 is a possible D gene (5 bases). From germline, CDR1 is LNHDA and CDR2 SQIVND (reference sequence). V lost 5 bases and J 4 bases, leaving 14 bases between the germline ends. This CDR3 has 14 residues.

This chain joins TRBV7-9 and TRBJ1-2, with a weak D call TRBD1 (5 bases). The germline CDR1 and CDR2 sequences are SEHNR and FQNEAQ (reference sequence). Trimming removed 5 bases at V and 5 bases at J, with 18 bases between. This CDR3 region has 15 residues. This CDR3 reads CASSIGTAATYGYTF. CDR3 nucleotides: TGTGCCAGCAGCATAGGGACGGCAGCCACGTATGGCTACACCTTC. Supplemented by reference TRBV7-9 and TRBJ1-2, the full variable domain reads DTGVSQNPRHKITKRGQNVTFRCDPISEHNRLYWYRQTLGQGPEFLTYFQNEAQLEKSRLLSDRFSAERPKGSFSTLEIQRTEQGDSAMYLCASSIGTAATYGYTFGSGTRLTVV.

The CDR3 spells CASSEGQGVSYEQYF. In DNA form, the CDR3 reads TGTGCCAGCAGTGAAGGGCAGGGGGTCTCCTACGAGCAGTACTTC. This chain uses TRBV2 with TRBJ2-7, with 7 bases lining up with TRBD1. Germline CDR1 and CDR2: SNHLY and FYNNEI. With 1 base clipped from V and 0 bases from J, the junction kept 3 bases outside the gene matches. The CDR3 totals 15 residues.

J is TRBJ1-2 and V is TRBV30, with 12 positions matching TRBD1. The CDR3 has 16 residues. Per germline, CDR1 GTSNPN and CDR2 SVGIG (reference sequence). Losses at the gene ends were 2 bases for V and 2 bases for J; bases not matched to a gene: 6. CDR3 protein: CAWSSGTGGWNYGYTF. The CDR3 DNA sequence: TGTGCCTGGAGTTCCGGGACAGGGGGCTGGAACTATGGCTACACCTTC. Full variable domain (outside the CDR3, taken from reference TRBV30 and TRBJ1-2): SQTIHQWPATLVQPVGSPLSLECTVEGTSNPNLYWYRQAAGRGLQLLFYSVGIGQISSEVPQNLSASRPQDRQFILSSKKLLLSDSGFYLCAWSSGTGGWNYGYTFGSGTRLTVV.

This CDR3 is CASSYQGQGIYGNTIYF. Here the CDR3 DNA reads TGTGCCAGCAGCTACCAAGGACAGGGGATATATGGAAACACCATATATTTT. V and J are TRBV5-8 and TRBJ1-3; 9 bases match TRBD1. The CDR3 length is 17 residues. Germline V CDR1 and CDR2: SGHTS, YDEGEE. J gave up 3 bases and V 3 bases, and 10 bases lay outside the gene matches.

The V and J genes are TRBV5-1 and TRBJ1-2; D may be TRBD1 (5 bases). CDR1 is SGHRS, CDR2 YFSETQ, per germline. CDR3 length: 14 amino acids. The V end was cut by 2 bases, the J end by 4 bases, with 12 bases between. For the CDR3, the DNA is TGCGCCAGCAGCTTATCGGACACCGTCTATGGCTACACCTTC. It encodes CASSLSDTVYGYTF. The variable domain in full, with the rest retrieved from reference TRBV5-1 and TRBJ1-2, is KAGVTQTPRYLIKTRGQQVTLSCSPISGHRSVSWYQQTPGQGLQFLFEYFSETQRNKGNFPGRFSGRQFSNSRSEMNVSTLELGDSALYLCASSLSDTVYGYTFGSGTRLTVV.

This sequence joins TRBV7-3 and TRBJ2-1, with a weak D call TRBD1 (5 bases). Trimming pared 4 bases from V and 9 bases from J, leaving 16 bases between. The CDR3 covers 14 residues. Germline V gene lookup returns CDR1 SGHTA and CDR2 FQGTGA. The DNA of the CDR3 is TGTGCCAGCAGCTATCTCCTCCCAGGGTCTGAGCAGTTCTTC. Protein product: CASSYLLPGSEQFF.

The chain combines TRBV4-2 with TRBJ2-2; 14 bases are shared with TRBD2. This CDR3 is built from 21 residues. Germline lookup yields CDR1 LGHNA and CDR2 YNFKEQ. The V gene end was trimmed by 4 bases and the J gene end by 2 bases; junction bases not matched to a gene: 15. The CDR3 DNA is TGTGCCAGCAGCCGCCTCCCCCCCCGCGGGACTAGCGGGGGCAACACCGGGGAGCTGTTTTTT. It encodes CASSRLPPRGTSGGNTGELFF.